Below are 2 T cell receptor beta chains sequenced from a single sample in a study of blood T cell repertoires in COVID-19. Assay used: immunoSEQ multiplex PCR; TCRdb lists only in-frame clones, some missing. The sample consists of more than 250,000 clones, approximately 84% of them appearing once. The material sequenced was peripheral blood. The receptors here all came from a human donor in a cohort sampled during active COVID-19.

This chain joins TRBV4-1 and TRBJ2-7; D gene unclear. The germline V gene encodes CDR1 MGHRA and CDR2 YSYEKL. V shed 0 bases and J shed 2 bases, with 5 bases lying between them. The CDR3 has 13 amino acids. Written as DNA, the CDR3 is TGCGCCAGCAGCCAAGACAGGACCTACGAGCAGTACTTC. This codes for CASSQDRTYEQYF.

The CDR3 region is CASRLTGTGDGGYNEQFF. CDR3 nucleotides: TGTGCCAGCAGATTAACCGGGACAGGGGATGGGGGCTACAATGAGCAGTTCTTC. The genes are TRBV5-5 and TRBJ2-1; the match to TRBD1 covers 10 bases. In germline, CDR1 is SGHKS, CDR2 YYEKEE (reference sequence). The junction had 14 bases not matched to a gene; V was cut back by 5 bases and J by 3 bases. The CDR3 covers 18 residues. Filled out from reference TRBV5-5 and TRBJ2-1, the complete variable domain reads DAGVTQSPTHLIKTRGQQVTLRCSPISGHKSVSWYQQVLGQGPQFIFQYYEKEERGRGNFPDRFSARQFPNYSSELNVNALLLGDSALYLCASRLTGTGDGGYNEQFFGPGTRLTVL.